Below are 29 T cell receptor beta chains sequenced from a single sample in a study of neurological immune-mediated disorders. Documented time point: technical triplicate 2. Via MiXCR, TCRdb re-called the 5' RACE reads, giving one row per CDR3 protein. The table records more than 30,000 distinct CDR3 sequences, approximately 12% of them present only once. Specimen: CD4+ T cells from blood. These receptors originate from a female donor with HTLV-1-associated myelopathy (HAM/TSP).

This clonotype was observed at least ten times. The chain employs TRBV29-1 and TRBJ2-5; a weak D match, TRBD2 (5 bases). CDR1 SQVTM and CDR2 ANQGSEA come from the germline V gene. The length of the CDR3 is 15 residues. With 0 bases removed from V and 5 bases from J, the gap between germline ends came to 16 bases. CDR3 DNA: TGCAGCGTTGAAGACTATATGGACTGGAGGGAGACCCAGTACTTC. Its translation is CSVEDYMDWRETQYF.

This clonotype has ten or more counts. The J gene is TRBJ2-3, the V gene TRBV7-9, with 9 bases fitting TRBD2. The CDR3 consists of 17 residues. Germline values: CDR1 SEHNR, CDR2 FQNEAQ (reference sequence). V lost 1 base to trimming and J lost 2 bases; unmatched junction nucleotides: 7. CDR3 in amino acids: CASSLGLLAGNTDTQYF. CDR3 nucleotides: TGTGCCAGCAGCTTAGGCCTCCTAGCGGGGAACACAGATACGCAGTATTTT.

This clonotype was counted at least ten times. The V gene is TRBV5-1, the J gene TRBJ2-7; 9 bases align to TRBD1. Per germline, CDR1 SGHRS and CDR2 YFSETQ. This CDR3 has 15 amino acids. V lost 5 bases, J lost 6 bases, and 12 bases stayed unmatched. The CDR3 here is CASRGQGSGLGEQYF. The CDR3 DNA follows: TGCGCCAGCAGGGGACAGGGATCAGGTCTAGGCGAGCAGTACTTC.

This clonotype was detected many times. This chain connects TRBV9 to TRBJ2-2; 11 positions agree with TRBD1. From germline, CDR1 is SGDLS and CDR2 YYNGEE. The V segment lost 2 bases and the J segment 4 bases; nucleotides outside the gene matches: 4. The CDR3 sequence is 16 residues long. Here the CDR3 DNA reads TGTGCCAGCAGCGTCCCCGGGACAGGGGGCACCGGGGAGCTGTTTTTT. Its translation is CASSVPGTGGTGELFF.

In this sample, this clonotype turned up many times. This chain joins TRBV6-6 and TRBJ2-7; weak D call: TRBD1 (5 bases). CDR1 and CDR2 from the germline V gene are MNHNY and SVGAGI (reference sequence). The CDR3 loop spans 15 amino acids. Trimming cost V 6 bases and J 0 bases, with 15 bases left between them. As DNA, the CDR3 is TGTGCCAGCAGCCTCCCCTTGGGGCCCTCCTACGAGCAGTACTTC. This codes for CASSLPLGPSYEQYF.

The chain recombines TRBV5-6 with TRBJ2-7; D remains unclear. CDR3 length: 13 residues. The V gene lost 1 base and the J gene lost 5 bases, with 10 bases spanning the gap. Germline CDR1 reads SGHDT; CDR2 reads YYEEEE. The chain's CDR3 is CASSLSGSNEQYF. The CDR3 DNA reads TGTGCCAGCAGCTTGTCAGGTAGTAACGAGCAGTACTTC.

The rearrangement links TRBV5-1 to TRBJ2-1, with TRBD2 identical over 12 bases. V shed 3 bases, J shed 9 bases, and the junction held 13 bases outside the gene matches. This CDR3 is 17 amino acids long. Looked up from germline, CDR1 is SGHRS and CDR2 is YFSETQ. The CDR3 sequence: CASSSGLAGRHRSEQFF. The CDR3 coding sequence is TGCGCCAGCAGCTCTGGACTAGCGGGGCGTCATAGGAGTGAGCAGTTCTTC.

In this sample, this clonotype turned up many times. The chain carries TRBV7-9 and TRBJ2-3; 12 nucleotides match TRBD2. J gave up 3 bases and V 2 bases, and 3 bases lay outside the gene matches. There are 16 residues in the CDR3. The germline gives CDR1 SEHNR, CDR2 FQNEAQ (reference sequence). The DNA of the CDR3 is TGTGCCAGCAGCTTATCCACTAGCGGGAGGACAGATACGCAGTATTTT. Translating it yields CASSLSTSGRTDTQYF. The complete variable domain, with remaining parts taken from reference TRBV7-9 and TRBJ2-3, reads DTGVSQNPRHKITKRGQNVTFRCDPISEHNRLYWYRQTLGQGPEFLTYFQNEAQLEKSRLLSDRFSAERPKGSFSTLEIQRTEQGDSAMYLCASSLSTSGRTDTQYFGPGTRLTVL.

In this sample, this clonotype is medium-sized. The CDR3 nucleotides read TGTGCCATCAGACAGTCTAGCTCCTACGAGCAGTACTTC. Its translation: CAIRQSSSYEQYF. The chain couples TRBV10-3 to TRBJ2-7; D uncertain. Germline-derived CDR1 and CDR2 are ENHRY and SYGVKD. Trimming stripped 6 bases from V and 0 bases from J, with 9 bases between. The CDR3 has 13 amino acids.

This clonotype is termed medium-sized. The chain joins TRBV29-1 to TRBJ1-2; the D is unclear. The CDR3 totals 11 residues. Per germline, CDR1 SQVTM and CDR2 ANQGSEA. The V and J ends lost 4 bases and 6 bases respectively, with 9 bases between them. The CDR3 spells CSVGHSDGYTF. The CDR3 region has the DNA TGCAGCGTTGGGCATTCTGATGGCTACACCTTC.

This clonotype was counted at least ten times. The DNA for the CDR3 is TGTGCCAGCAGCTTTATAGCGGGACTTGGGGAGACCCAGTACTTC. This translates into CASSFIAGLGETQYF. The rearrangement joins TRBV7-9 to TRBJ2-5; TRBD2 matches at 8 bases. Germline V CDR1 and CDR2: SEHNR, FQNEAQ (reference sequence). The V gene end was trimmed by 3 bases and the J gene end by 5 bases; junction bases not matched to a gene: 8. CDR3 length: 15 amino acids.

At least ten counts were recorded for this clonotype. The chain is built from TRBV20-1 and TRBJ1-2; 11 bases are shared with TRBD1. Germline CDR1 reads DFQATT; CDR2 reads SNEGSKA (reference sequence). The CDR3 contains 16 residues. V shed 6 bases and J 3 bases; nucleotides not matched to a gene: 12. This CDR3 reads CSAPTRTGGKDYGYTF. The CDR3 DNA reads as TGCAGTGCCCCAACTAGGACAGGGGGCAAGGACTATGGCTACACCTTC.

This clonotype was observed many times. The rearrangement joins TRBV7-9 to TRBJ2-2; D not certain. Trimming removed 6 bases at V and 5 bases at J, with 1 base between. The CDR3 consists of 10 residues. Germline assignment: CDR1 SEHNR and CDR2 FQNEAQ (reference sequence). CDR3 amino acids: CASSTGELFF. The CDR3 DNA follows: TGTGCCAGCAGTACCGGGGAGCTGTTTTTT.

This clonotype has a count of ten or more. J is TRBJ2-1 and V is TRBV20-1; D not resolved. CDR1 DFQATT and CDR2 SNEGSKA come from the germline V gene (reference sequence). The length of the CDR3 is 11 residues. V was pared by 4 bases and J by 4 bases, with 5 bases between. CDR3 sequence (DNA): TGCAGTGCTATCTTGTACAATGAGCAGTTCTTC. This translates into CSAILYNEQFF.

Many counts were recorded for this clonotype. The chain has TRBV5-1 and TRBJ2-1, with TRBD2 identical over 10 bases. CDR1 is SGHRS, CDR2 YFSETQ, per germline. The V segment lost 0 bases and the J segment 8 bases; nucleotides outside the gene matches: 11. This CDR3 is 17 amino acids long. The DNA for the CDR3 is TGCGCCAGCAGCTTGGCCCAGGCTAGCGGGAGTTCGGATGAGCAGTTCTTC. Its translation is CASSLAQASGSSDEQFF.

There are many counts of this clonotype. V and J are TRBV24-1 and TRBJ2-7; no firm D call. CDR1 KGHDR and CDR2 SFDVKD come from the germline V gene. This CDR3 spans 12 amino acids. With 2 bases removed from V and 0 bases from J, the gap between germline ends came to 1 base. CDR3 sequence reads: CATSDSSYEQYF. In DNA, the CDR3 is TGTGCCACCAGTGATTCCTCCTACGAGCAGTACTTC.

This clonotype was detected many times. The V call is TRBV27, the J call TRBJ2-1, with D perhaps TRBD1 or TRBD2 (6 bases each). Trimming took 5 bases from V and 1 from J, leaving 18 bases between them. The CDR3 is made up of 17 amino acids. In germline, CDR1 is MNHEY, CDR2 SMNVEV (reference sequence). The CDR3, as DNA: TGTGCCAGCAGTCGTGGGGGCCGGGACTTGTCCTACAATGAGCAGTTCTTC. It yields the protein CASSRGGRDLSYNEQFF.

This clonotype was observed a few times. This chain links TRBV20-1 with TRBJ1-1; 7 bases are a match to TRBD1. Germline V gene sequence: CDR1 DFQATT, CDR2 SNEGSKA (reference sequence). This CDR3 spans 15 amino acids. Trimming took 5 bases from V and 0 from J; bases not matched to a gene: 9. The CDR3 nucleotides read TGCAGTGCTGAGGGGGGGACAGATTTGAACACTGAAGCTTTCTTT. Translation: CSAEGGTDLNTEAFF.

The chain uses TRBV5-4 and TRBJ2-5; D is uncertain. This CDR3 has 12 amino acids. The germline gives CDR1 SGHNT, CDR2 YYREEE (reference sequence). The V end was cut by 3 bases, the J end by 6 bases, with 9 bases between. This CDR3 is CASSYWDQTQYF. The CDR3 DNA reads TGTGCCAGCAGCTACTGGGATCAGACCCAGTACTTC.

This clonotype was detected ten times or more. The chain carries TRBV6-6 and TRBJ2-5, with no clear D. The germline V and J ends were trimmed by 0 bases and 2 bases, with 4 bases remaining between them. The CDR3 has 13 amino acids. Germline V gene data show CDR1 as MNHNY and CDR2 as SVGAGI (reference sequence). The CDR3 DNA is TGTGCCAGCAGTTACTCAGGACAAGAGACCCAGTACTTC. The encoded protein is CASSYSGQETQYF.

This clonotype has a count of ten or more. V is TRBV6-1 and J is TRBJ2-2; D not certain. V lost 2 bases to trimming and J lost 0 bases, with 1 base between them. From germline, CDR1 is MNHNS and CDR2 SASEGT. The CDR3 contains 13 residues. CDR3: CASSEPNTGELFF. CDR3 DNA sequence: TGTGCCAGCAGTGAACCGAACACCGGGGAGCTGTTTTTT.

This clonotype was seen at least ten times. V gene TRBV14 combines with J gene TRBJ2-2; no reliable D call. V was trimmed by 0 bases and J by 5 bases, leaving 4 bases between them. Germline CDR1 reads SGHDN; CDR2 reads FVKESK. The CDR3 covers 13 residues. The DNA for the CDR3 is TGTGCCAGCAGCCAAGACCGGACCGGGGAGCTGTTTTTT. This translates into CASSQDRTGELFF.

This clonotype was recorded many times. This chain connects TRBV20-1 to TRBJ2-1; TRBD2 aligns across 10 bases. The V gene end was trimmed by 0 bases and the J gene end by 6 bases; junction bases not matched to a gene: 5. The CDR3 has 15 residues. The germline CDR1 and CDR2 sequences are DFQATT and SNEGSKA (reference sequence). CDR3 nucleotide sequence: TGCAGTGCTAGAGAAGCGGGAGGGGGTGGCAATGAGCAGTTCTTC. This codes for CSAREAGGGGNEQFF.

This clonotype is medium-sized by share. The chain employs TRBV20-1 and TRBJ2-7; tentatively, D is TRBD2 (5 bases). CDR1 is DFQATT, CDR2 SNEGSKA, per germline (reference sequence). Deletions cut 3 bases from V and 5 bases from J, with 8 bases between. The CDR3 runs to 11 residues. The CDR3, as DNA: TGCAGTGCTAGTGACGGGGACGAGCAGTACTTC. Encoded protein: CSASDGDEQYF.

This clonotype was counted at least ten times. The chain links TRBV5-1 to TRBJ2-3; 9 positions agree with TRBD2. The J segment lost 3 bases and the V segment lost 4 bases, leaving 6 bases of the junction unmatched. The CDR3 is 15 amino acids. The V gene's germline CDR1 is SGHRS and CDR2 YFSETQ. The CDR3 DNA reads as TGCGCCAGCAGCACAGGGACTAGCAGTACAGATACGCAGTATTTT. Protein product: CASSTGTSSTDTQYF.

This clonotype has at least ten counts. This chain connects TRBV3-1 to TRBJ2-3, with TRBD2 matching 10 bases. The germline gives CDR1 LGHDT, CDR2 YNNKEL (reference sequence). The trim removed 1 base at V and 6 bases at J, leaving 10 bases unmatched. The CDR3 is 17 amino acids. Written as DNA, the CDR3 is TGTGCCAGCAGCCAAGTTCTAGCGGGGGCCAAAGGGGATACGCAGTATTTT. It yields the protein CASSQVLAGAKGDTQYF.

The J gene is TRBJ2-3, the V gene TRBV19, with no clear D. Germline V gene sequence: CDR1 LNHDA, CDR2 SQIVND (reference sequence). The CDR3 is made up of 11 amino acids. The V end was cut by 10 bases, the J end by 6 bases, with 11 bases between. In DNA form, the CDR3 reads TGTGCCACCAGTGAAATGGATACGCAGTATTTT. Encoded protein: CATSEMDTQYF.

Ten or more counts support this clonotype. The chain couples TRBV4-2 to TRBJ1-2; no firm D call. Trimming took off 0 bases at V and 1 base at J, with 0 bases between the two ends. The CDR3 contains 12 residues. Germline V gene sequence: CDR1 LGHNA, CDR2 YNFKEQ. CDR3 region: CASSQDNYGYTF. CDR3 in DNA: TGTGCCAGCAGCCAAGATAACTATGGCTACACCTTC.

This clonotype has ten or more counts. The V call is TRBV11-2, the J call TRBJ2-1; 8 nucleotides agree with TRBD1. The V segment lost 4 bases and the J segment 5 bases; nucleotides outside the gene matches: 10. Germline V gene lookup returns CDR1 SGHAT and CDR2 FQNNGV. This CDR3 contains 16 residues. The CDR3 sequence is CASSSPPSRGHNEQFF. The CDR3 DNA follows: TGTGCCAGCAGCTCCCCGCCGAGCAGGGGGCACAATGAGCAGTTCTTC.